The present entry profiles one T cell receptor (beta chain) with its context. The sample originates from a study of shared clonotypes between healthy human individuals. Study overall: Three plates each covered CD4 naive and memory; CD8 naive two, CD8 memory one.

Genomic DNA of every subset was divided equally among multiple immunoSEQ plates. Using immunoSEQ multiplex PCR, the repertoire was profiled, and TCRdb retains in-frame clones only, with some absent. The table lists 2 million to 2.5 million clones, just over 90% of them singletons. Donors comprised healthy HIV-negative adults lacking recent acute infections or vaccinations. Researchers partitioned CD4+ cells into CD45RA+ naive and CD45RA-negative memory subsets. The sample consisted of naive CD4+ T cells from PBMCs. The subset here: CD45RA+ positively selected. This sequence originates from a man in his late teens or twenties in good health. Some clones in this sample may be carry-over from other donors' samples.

The CDR3, as DNA: TGTGCCAGCAGACCACAGTACGGCAATCAGCCCCAGCATTTT. The encoded protein is CASRPQYGNQPQHF. The rearrangement links TRBV27 to TRBJ1-5; D is unresolved. V was trimmed by 6 bases and J by 2 bases, leaving 11 bases between them. This CDR3 is 14 amino acids long. Germline V gives CDR1 MNHEY, CDR2 SMNVEV (reference sequence).